These 2 T cell receptor beta chains came from one sample sequenced in a study of regulatory T cells in long-lasting Graves disease. The time point: newly diagnosed GD, antithyroid drugs for less than 3 months. The TCR library was made from RNA extracted from PBMCs. The authors built TCR beta libraries using iRepertoire HTBI primers and Arm-PCR of CDR3 regions. TCRdb analysed the multiplex PCR reads with MiXCR anew, one entry per CDR3 protein. This repertoire shows 620,000 or so distinct CDR3 sequences, roughly 15% found once; its top ten account for 15% to 20%. This sample was also put to use in a study of T cells in Graves' hyperthyroidism and ophthalmopathy.

The sequencing used peripheral blood mononuclear cells (PBMCs), collected at new diagnosis, from a patient treated with antithyroid drugs. These receptors were taken from a woman younger than 45 with Graves disease.

Here the CDR3 DNA reads TGCAGTGCTAGGAAAAGTCTAGCGGGAATCAATGAGCAGTTCTTC. Translation gives CSARKSLAGINEQFF. This chain joins TRBV20-1 and TRBJ2-1, with 9 positions matching TRBD2. This CDR3 region has 15 residues. V gave up 3 bases and J gave up 6 bases; unmatched junction bases: 9. Germline CDR1 DFQATT, CDR2 SNEGSKA (reference sequence).

J is TRBJ2-7 and V is TRBV6-1; 8 nucleotides match TRBD2. J was trimmed by 0 bases and V by 8 bases; bases with no gene match: 9. This CDR3 is 15 amino acids long. CDR1 MNHNS and CDR2 SASEGT come from the germline V gene. The CDR3 is CASHATGLVSYEQYF. In DNA, the CDR3 is TGTGCCAGCCATGCAACGGGACTAGTCTCCTACGAGCAGTACTTC.